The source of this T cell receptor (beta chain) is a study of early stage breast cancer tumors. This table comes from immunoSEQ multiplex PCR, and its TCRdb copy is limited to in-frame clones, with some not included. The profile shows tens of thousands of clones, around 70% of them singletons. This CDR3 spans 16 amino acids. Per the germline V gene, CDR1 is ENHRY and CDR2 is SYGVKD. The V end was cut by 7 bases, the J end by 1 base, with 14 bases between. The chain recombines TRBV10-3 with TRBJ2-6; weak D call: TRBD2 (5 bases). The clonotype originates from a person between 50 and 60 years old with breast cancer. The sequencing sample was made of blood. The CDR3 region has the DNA TGTGCCATCACTCCGAGGGCCAGATCTGGGGCCAACGTCCTGACTTTC. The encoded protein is CAITPRARSGANVLTF.